A single sample gave rise to the 21 T cell receptor beta chains below, sequenced in a study of T cell responses to AZD1222 COVID-19 vaccine. Generated by immunoSEQ multiplex PCR, the TCRdb table keeps only in-frame clones and is missing some. There are under 200,000 clones in the sample; more than 90% occur only once, and about 3.6% lies in the top ten. The material was peripheral blood, obtained 28 days after the second dose of the MenACWY control vaccine. The origin of the receptors is an adult who received the MenACWY meningococcal vaccine as a control.

The V gene is TRBV28, the J gene TRBJ1-5; TRBD1 agrees at 8 bases. CDR1 and CDR2 (germline): MDHEN, SYDVKM. Trimming took 11 bases from V and 7 from J; bases not matched to a gene: 10. The CDR3 contains 13 residues. CDR3 loop: CAVQGAPRQPQHF. The CDR3 coding sequence is TGTGCCGTCCAGGGGGCTCCTCGCCAGCCCCAGCATTTT.

The J gene is TRBJ1-2, the V gene TRBV7-2; a weak D match, TRBD1 (6 bases). Germline V gives CDR1 SGHTA, CDR2 FQGNSA. The V gene lost 3 bases and the J gene lost 3 bases, with 11 bases spanning the gap. The CDR3 totals 14 residues. CDR3 in DNA: TGTGCCAGCAGCTTGCAGGGGAAGGACTATGGCTACACCTTC. It yields the protein CASSLQGKDYGYTF.

V usage is TRBV14 and J usage is TRBJ2-1; 12 positions match TRBD2. The J segment lost 1 base and the V segment lost 0 bases, leaving 10 bases of the junction unmatched. The CDR3 has 20 residues. CDR1 and CDR2 (germline): SGHDN, FVKESK. CDR3 sequence reads: CASSQDWDTSGRLSYNEQFF. In nucleotides, the CDR3 is TGTGCCAGCAGCCAAGACTGGGATACTAGCGGGAGGTTGTCCTACAATGAGCAGTTCTTC. The complete variable domain, with remaining parts taken from reference TRBV14 and TRBJ2-1, reads EAGVTQFPSHSVIEKGQTVTLRCDPISGHDNLYWYRRVMGKEIKFLLHFVKESKQDESGMPNNRFLAERTGGTYSTLKVQPAELEDSGVYFCASSQDWDTSGRLSYNEQFFGPGTRLTVL.

The chain is built from TRBV15 and TRBJ2-7; 11 bases align to TRBD1. Germline values: CDR1 LNHNV, CDR2 YYDKDF (reference sequence). Germline trimming cut 8 bases from V and 6 bases from J; bases unmatched to any gene: 9. This CDR3 region has 14 residues. CDR3 sequence (DNA): TGTGCCACCTCTCGGGACAGGGGGTTACGCGAGCAGTACTTC. Protein sequence: CATSRDRGLREQYF.

This rearrangement joins TRBV7-2 to TRBJ2-1, with 7 bases aligning to TRBD2. Unmatched junction bases numbered 9, after V lost 4 bases and J lost 6 bases. Germline V CDR1 and CDR2: SGHTA, FQGNSA. The CDR3 consists of 15 residues. DNA of the CDR3: TGTGCCAGCAGCTCTCGCATGGGGGGGGGCAATGAGCAGTTCTTC. As protein: CASSSRMGGGNEQFF.

The chain has TRBV6-5 and TRBJ1-1, with D tentatively TRBD1 (5 bases). This CDR3 spans 12 amino acids. Trimming took 6 bases from V and 6 from J, leaving 11 bases between them. Germline loops: CDR1 MNHEY, CDR2 SVGAGI. The CDR3 nucleotides are TGTGCCAGCAGCCGGGGCAGCGCTGAAGCTTTCTTT. It yields the protein CASSRGSAEAFF.

This sequence joins TRBV11-1 and TRBJ1-1, with D possibly being TRBD1 (5 bases). Germline loops: CDR1 SGHAT, CDR2 FQDESV (reference sequence). The CDR3 runs 14 residues. The V gene lost 6 bases and the J gene lost 1 base, with 12 bases spanning the gap. The CDR3 DNA sequence: TGTGCCAGCAGGCAGACAGCGTCGAACACTGAAGCTTTCTTT. It encodes CASRQTASNTEAFF.

The chain links TRBV5-1 to TRBJ1-1; D ambiguous. The CDR3 runs to 11 residues. V dropped 1 base and J dropped 2 bases, with 0 bases sitting between them. Germline CDR1 reads SGHRS; CDR2 reads YFSETQ. The CDR3 DNA follows: TGCGCCAGCAGCTTGAACACTGAAGCTTTCTTT. Its translation is CASSLNTEAFF.

V and J are TRBV11-3 and TRBJ1-1, with D hard to call. The CDR3 runs to 15 residues. Deletions cut 0 bases from V and 1 base from J, with 9 bases between. CDR1 SGHNT and CDR2 YENEEA come from the germline V gene. CDR3 sequence reads: CASSLDPLRNTEAFF. The CDR3 DNA sequence: TGTGCCAGCAGCTTAGACCCTCTCCGGAACACTGAAGCTTTCTTT.

V is TRBV4-3 and J is TRBJ2-2, with a possible D match to TRBD2 (5 bases). The germline V gene encodes CDR1 LGHNA and CDR2 YSLEER. The CDR3 has 15 residues. V was clipped by 6 bases and J by 5 bases, with 16 bases between them. The CDR3 sequence: CASRNRATGTGELFF. The CDR3 coding sequence is TGCGCCAGCAGAAACCGGGCCACGGGGACCGGGGAGCTGTTTTTT.

The rearrangement joins TRBV3-1 (or the pseudogene TRBV3-2) to TRBJ2-1, with 13 bases lining up with TRBD2. The J segment lost 10 bases and the V segment lost 6 bases, leaving 3 bases of the junction unmatched. This CDR3 contains 13 residues. The germline V gene encodes CDR1 LGHDT and CDR2 YNNKEL (reference sequence). This chain's CDR3 is CASRTSGGNEQFF. In DNA, the CDR3 is TGTGCCAGCAGGACTAGCGGGGGGAACGAGCAGTTCTTC.

This clone was seen once. This sequence joins TRBV10-3 and TRBJ1-1; 7 nucleotides agree with TRBD1. Trimming took 4 bases from V and 5 from J; bases not matched to a gene: 7. Germline V gene sequence: CDR1 ENHRY, CDR2 SYGVKD. This CDR3 has 14 residues. This CDR3 reads CAISGEGARTEAFF. The CDR3 DNA follows: TGTGCCATCAGTGGCGAGGGGGCGAGGACTGAAGCTTTCTTT.

The chain links TRBV13 to TRBJ2-7; the match to TRBD2 covers 10 bases. CDR1 PRHDT and CDR2 FYEKMQ come from the germline V gene (reference sequence). The trim removed 5 bases at V and 6 bases at J, leaving 7 bases unmatched. There are 14 residues in the CDR3. Here the CDR3 DNA reads TGTGCCAGCAGCCCGGGACTAGCGATCCCCGAGCAGTACTTC. Protein product: CASSPGLAIPEQYF.

The chain is built from TRBV27 and TRBJ2-2; TRBD2 aligns across 11 bases. This CDR3 has 15 residues. V shed 5 bases, J shed 6 bases, and the junction held 5 bases outside the gene matches. The germline CDR1 and CDR2 sequences are MNHEY and SMNVEV (reference sequence). The CDR3 loop is CASSTSGRFPGELFF. CDR3 bases: TGTGCCAGCAGTACTAGCGGGAGATTCCCCGGGGAGCTGTTTTTT.

Here the CDR3 DNA reads TGTGCCACGCGCCAAGTGGGGGCAGATACGCAGTATTTT. This gives the protein CATRQVGADTQYF. The genes are TRBV28 and TRBJ2-3; D is tentatively TRBD1 or TRBD2 (5 bases each). The germline gives CDR1 MDHEN, CDR2 SYDVKM. V dropped 10 bases and J dropped 4 bases, with 15 bases sitting between them. The CDR3 totals 13 residues.

The chain joins TRBV27 to TRBJ1-2; 8 bases fit TRBD1. V lost 2 bases to trimming and J lost 6 bases; unmatched junction nucleotides: 11. The CDR3 is 16 amino acids. CDR1 is MNHEY and CDR2 is SMNVEV in the germline V gene (reference sequence). The CDR3 protein is CASSLRGTGRYDGYTF. CDR3 DNA: TGTGCCAGCAGTTTAAGAGGGACAGGTCGGTATGATGGCTACACCTTC.

The chain uses TRBV30 and TRBJ1-2; no reliable D call. The CDR3 contains 14 residues. Trimming shortened V by 2 bases and J by 8 bases, and 18 bases separated the two germline ends. Germline CDR1 is GTSNPN and CDR2 is SVGIG (reference sequence). CDR3 sequence (DNA): TGTGCCTGGAGTCCCCCCCATGGAGCGCGGGGCTACACCTTC. This sequence encodes CAWSPPHGARGYTF.

V usage is TRBV7-3 and J usage is TRBJ2-3, with D unresolved. The CDR3 loop spans 15 amino acids. V lost 5 bases and J lost 6, with 18 bases in between. Looked up from germline, CDR1 is SGHTA and CDR2 is FQGTGA. CDR3 region: CASSPTAVGWDTQYF. The CDR3 coding sequence is TGTGCCAGCAGCCCCACGGCGGTGGGGTGGGATACGCAGTATTTT.

This clone was observed a few times. The chain employs TRBV27 and TRBJ2-2; TRBD2 might be the D (6 bases). The CDR3 sequence is 21 residues long. CDR1 MNHEY and CDR2 SMNVEV come from the germline V gene (reference sequence). Trimming pared 4 bases from V and 0 bases from J, leaving 27 bases between. The CDR3 reads CASSSLTYQPLADTNTGELFF. As DNA, the CDR3 is TGTGCCAGCAGTTCCCTTACCTATCAACCCTTAGCGGATACGAACACCGGGGAGCTGTTTTTT.

The rearrangement links TRBV11-2 to TRBJ2-1, with D tentatively TRBD1 or TRBD2 (6 bases each). Germline CDR1 reads SGHAT; CDR2 reads FQNNGV. The CDR3 is 16 residues long. Trimming removed 6 bases from V and 0 bases from J, with 15 bases in between. The CDR3 DNA sequence: TGTGCCAGCAGTAGGGGGGCGGGCGTCTCCTACAATGAGCAGTTCTTC. Translation gives CASSRGAGVSYNEQFF.

This clone was observed once. The chain links TRBV7-8 to TRBJ1-1; the match to TRBD1 covers 10 bases. This CDR3 region has 15 residues. V was pared by 1 base and J by 5 bases, with 4 bases of the junction left unmatched. Germline values: CDR1 SGHVS, CDR2 FQNEAQ. CDR3 region: CASSLGGQGWTEAFF. The DNA of the CDR3 is TGTGCCAGCAGCTTAGGGGGACAGGGGTGGACTGAAGCTTTCTTT.